This TCR beta chain was captured in a study of blood T cell repertoires in COVID-19. Method: immunoSEQ multiplex PCR; TCRdb's copy keeps in-frame clones and lacks some. The data show almost 200,000 clones, with 85% to 90% seen just once and about 0.81% held by the top ten. The TCR originated in a woman aged 70 to 79 with acute or convalescent COVID-19. The sample taken for sequencing was peripheral blood.

The CDR3 region is CATSDTGTSGLRYNEQFF. The DNA of the CDR3 is TGTGCCACCAGTGATACCGGGACTAGCGGACTGCGCTACAATGAGCAGTTCTTC. The chain joins TRBV24-1 to TRBJ2-1, with TRBD2 identical over 11 bases. Germline trimming cut 3 bases from V and 3 bases from J; bases unmatched to any gene: 9. This CDR3 has 18 residues. From germline, CDR1 is KGHDR and CDR2 SFDVKD.